This TCR beta chain was sequenced for a study of blood T cell repertoires in COVID-19. The overall study: Samples taken during acute and convalescent COVID-19 were collected in the United States, Italy and Spain. Sources were T cells, B-cell-depleted T cells, or PBMCs; the material itself was cDNA or gDNA.

Followed over time, Seattle patients had been enrolled while infection was active. CDR3 length: 12 residues. V lost 7 bases and J 5 bases, leaving 8 bases between the germline ends. Germline CDR1 is KGHDR and CDR2 is SFDVKD. Under the authors' procedure: How many nucleated cells were present was estimated from reference gene primer amplification. Measured with immunoSEQ multiplex PCR; TCRdb has only the in-frame clones, and not every one. V, J and clone size derive from that table, while D and trimming were established from the DNA sequence. The sample includes about 200,000 clones, 86% of them seen just once.

The sequence was obtained from a woman aged 45-59 years with COVID-19, enrolled during active disease. This rearrangement joins TRBV24-1 to TRBJ2-4; D ambiguous. Sequencing used peripheral blood. This CDR3 reads CATRSEENIQYF. DNA for the CDR3: TGTGCCACCAGGTCCGAGGAAAACATTCAGTACTTC.